This entry is about one T cell receptor (beta chain). It lacks a known antigen. Base qualities are not at hand, and no much larger clone is one base apart. Taken from the germline V gene (reference sequence), the CDR1 and CDR2 loops are SGHAT and FQDESV. From cysteine to phenylalanine, the CDR3 is 16 amino acids long. The entry retains the CDR3 DNA only, 48 bases that are in frame from base 1. Trimming costs V 4 bases and J 6 bases, and their ends lie 18 bases apart. The entry originates in a study of T cell responses to AZD1222 COVID-19 vaccine (dated by TCRdb to 2020 to 2023). General notes on the study: TCR sequencing covered roughly 230 trial participants: roughly 200 given two doses of AZD1222 and 26 given two doses of MenACWY control vaccine. Trial participants were enrolled into age subgroups of 18-55, 56-69 and 70-plus years, which contained approximately 150, 30 and 60 TCR-sequenced participants, respectively. Study-wide conclusions, independent of this receptor: Vaccine-associated CD4 TCRs spanned the whole spike protein, with dominant responses in regions 160-218 and 743-854. Conclusions about previously exposed vaccinees are limited, since just 6 or 7 AZD1222 recipients were seropositive for SARS-CoV-2 at baseline. Participants were mostly white British, with more females than males. The authors suggested clonal diversity may have been underestimated. In the small 56-69-year group, the increase in depth fell short of significance, most likely because of low power. Nearly half of unique spike-specific TCRs reportedly recognized epitopes outside regions mutated in the B.1.351 and B.1.1.7 variants. After two AZD1222 doses, both the breadth and the depth of spike-specific TCRs were significantly higher than at day 0 and than in MenACWY recipients. Because no day 14 peak-response samples were available, repertoires were characterized only after the peak T cell response.

The time point label for this specimen denotes: about 28 days (+/-7) after the second vaccine dose. AZD1222 recipients given second doses at about 4 weeks or at about 12 weeks were pooled, since spike-specific TCR depth and breadth were not found to differ between the two schedules. Samples from vaccinated people were obtained from the UK trials COV001 and COV002, which included a single-blind randomized controlled phase 2/3 trial of AZD1222 (ChAdOx1 nCoV-19) in healthy adults. For TCRbeta chain sequencing, PBMC samples from trial participants were taken at day 0 and at day 28 after the second dose. The CDR3 regions of human TCRbeta chains were analyzed by immunosequencing. On the study's bioinformatics: Repertoire TCRs were checked for matches against a reference library of SARS-CoV-2-specific TCRs that had been generated using the MIRA antigen-specificity platform. Breadth meant the fraction of unique TCRs that were SARS-CoV-2-associated, whereas depth meant the fraction of total T cells that were SARS-CoV-2-associated. Using the MIRA data, each spike-specific TCR was mapped to the spike region that the TCR reacts to and placed in a CD4 or CD8 class. Log10-transformed breadth and depth values were compared by one-way ANOVA with Sidak's multiple comparisons tests. The clones in this table, taken by TCRdb from immuneACCESS, are in-frame only. Not every clone is retained; where verified, under half of the shortfall comes from an unresolved V gene, and the cause of the rest is unknown. That table gives V, J and clone size, and the DNA gave D and trimming. The sample table records 150,000 to 190,000 clones; about nine tenths of these occur just once. The ten largest clonotypes hold roughly 9.1% of the sample.

The sample in question was peripheral blood, obtained 28 days after the second AZD1222 dose. The chain joins TRBV11-1 to TRBJ2-2; TRBD2 is perhaps the D gene, given 5 matching bases. This TCR was sampled from an adult who received the AZD1222 COVID-19 vaccine. The CDR3 sequence is CASSSWVRGPAGELFF. The DNA sequence reads TGTGCCAGCAGCTCTTGGGTCCGGGGTCCTGCCGGGGAGCTGTTTTTT.